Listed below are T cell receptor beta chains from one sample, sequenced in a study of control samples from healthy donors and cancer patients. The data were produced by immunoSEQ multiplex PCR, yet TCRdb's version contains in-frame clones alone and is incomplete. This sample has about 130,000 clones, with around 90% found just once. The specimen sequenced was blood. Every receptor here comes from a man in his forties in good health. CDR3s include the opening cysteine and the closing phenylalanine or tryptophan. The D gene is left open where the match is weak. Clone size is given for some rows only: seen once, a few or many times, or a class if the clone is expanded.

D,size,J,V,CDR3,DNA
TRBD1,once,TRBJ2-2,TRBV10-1,CASSEPGTGAGELFF,TGCGCCAGCAGTGAGCCCGGGACAGGGGCCGGGGAGCTGTTTTTT
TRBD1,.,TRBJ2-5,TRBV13,CASSLRDRGQVETQYF,TGTGCCAGCAGCTTACGGGACAGGGGGCAGGTAGAGACCCAGTACTTC
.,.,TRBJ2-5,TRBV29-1,CSVESNDPTALYQETQYF,TGCAGCGTTGAAAGTAACGACCCGACGGCATTATACCAAGAGACCCAGTACTTC
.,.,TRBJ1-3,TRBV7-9,CASSERTHGNTIYF,TGTGCCAGCAGCGAGAGGACCCACGGAAACACCATATATTTT
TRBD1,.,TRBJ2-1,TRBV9,CASSIGTGWEQFF,TGTGCCAGCAGCATCGGGACAGGTTGGGAGCAGTTCTTC
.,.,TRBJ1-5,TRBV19,CASSHPPGQSGNQPQHF,TGTGCCAGTAGCCACCCACCGGGGCAAAGCGGCAATCAGCCCCAGCATTTT
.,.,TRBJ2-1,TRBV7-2,CASSLVRGLPPNYNEQFF,TGTGCCAGCAGCTTAGTTCGAGGGTTACCACCCAATTACAATGAGCAGTTCTTC
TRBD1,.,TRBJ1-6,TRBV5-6,CASSPRQGGGSPLHF,TGTGCCAGCAGCCCCCGACAAGGAGGGGGCTCACCCCTCCACTTT
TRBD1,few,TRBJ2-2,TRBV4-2,CASSAGPHGTGGFPGELFF,TGTGCCAGCAGCGCGGGCCCCCACGGGACAGGGGGGTTTCCCGGGGAGCTGTTTTTT
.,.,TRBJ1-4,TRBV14,CASSQPNEKLFF,TGTGCCAGCAGCCAACCTAATGAAAAACTGTTTTTT
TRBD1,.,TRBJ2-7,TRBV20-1,CSASIYRDSPYEQYF,TGCAGTGCTAGTATCTACCGGGACAGCCCCTACGAGCAGTACTTC
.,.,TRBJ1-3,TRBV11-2,CASSLDWGSGNTIYF,TGTGCCAGCAGCTTAGATTGGGGGTCTGGAAACACCATATATTTT
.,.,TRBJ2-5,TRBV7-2,CASSRQTWETQYF,TGTGCCAGCAGCAGACAAACTTGGGAGACCCAGTACTTC
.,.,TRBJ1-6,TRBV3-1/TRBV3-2,CASSQFLDPRNSPLHF,TGTGCCAGCAGCCAATTTCTGGACCCCCGAAATTCACCCCTCCACTTT
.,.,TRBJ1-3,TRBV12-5,CASGLVPAAPDTIYF,TGTGCTAGTGGTTTGGTTCCGGCAGCCCCAGACACCATATATTTT
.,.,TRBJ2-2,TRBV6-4,CASSDVLAGELFF,TGTGCCAGCAGTGACGTATTGGCCGGGGAGCTGTTTTTT
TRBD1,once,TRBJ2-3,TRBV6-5,CASSGQGGTDTQYF,TGTGCCAGCAGCGGACAGGGCGGGACAGATACGCAGTATTTT
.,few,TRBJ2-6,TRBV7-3,CASSLTGTVRSGANVLTF,TGTGCCAGCAGCTTGACAGGGACTGTTCGCTCTGGGGCCAACGTCCTGACTTTC
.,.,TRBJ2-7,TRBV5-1,CASSPRYSGEIYEQYF,TGCGCCAGCAGCCCAAGATACTCCGGGGAAATCTACGAGCAGTACTTC
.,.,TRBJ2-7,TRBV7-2,CASSSQVSYEQYF,TGTGCCAGCAGCTCCCAGGTTTCCTACGAGCAGTACTTC
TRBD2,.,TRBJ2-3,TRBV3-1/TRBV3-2,CASSQGSGAPGGQYF,TGTGCCAGCAGCCAAGGCAGCGGGGCCCCGGGGGGGCAGTATTTT
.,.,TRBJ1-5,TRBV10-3,CASSEDNQPQHF,TGTGCCTCATCAGAGGACAATCAGCCCCAGCATTTT
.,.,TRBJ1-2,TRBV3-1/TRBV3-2,CASSQELGADGYTF,TGTGCCAGCAGCCAAGAACTGGGGGCGGATGGCTACACCTTC
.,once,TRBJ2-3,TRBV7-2,CASSPGTFIDTQYF,TGTGCCAGCAGCCCCGGGACATTCATTGATACGCAGTATTTT
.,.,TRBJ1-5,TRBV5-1,CASSQDTNQPQHF,TGCGCCAGCAGCCAGGACACTAATCAGCCCCAGCATTTT
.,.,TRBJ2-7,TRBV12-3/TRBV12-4,CASSLDRSYEQYF,TGTGCCAGCAGTTTAGACAGAAGCTACGAGCAGTACTTC
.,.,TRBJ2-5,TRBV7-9,CAARRGEETQYF,TGTGCCGCCCGCCGGGGTGAAGAGACCCAGTACTTC
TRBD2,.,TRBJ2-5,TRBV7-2,CASSYGTSLQETQYF,TGTGCCAGCAGCTATGGGACTAGCCTCCAAGAGACCCAGTACTTC
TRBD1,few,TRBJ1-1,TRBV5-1,CASRETGGAGTEAFF,TGCGCCAGCAGGGAGACAGGGGGCGCAGGGACTGAAGCTTTCTTT
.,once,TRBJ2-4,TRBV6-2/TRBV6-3,CASSSGSAKNIQYF,TGTGCCAGCAGTTCTGGCTCGGCCAAAAACATTCAGTACTTC
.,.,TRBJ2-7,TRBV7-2,CASSFTYEQYF,TGTGCCAGCAGCTTCACCTACGAGCAGTACTTC
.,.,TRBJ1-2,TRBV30,CAWSEPPGPWDGYTF,TGTGCCTGGAGTGAACCCCCCGGGCCCTGGGATGGCTACACCTTC
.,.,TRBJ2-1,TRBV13,CASRLGGPWSSYNEQFF,TGTGCCAGCAGGTTAGGTGGGCCGTGGAGCTCCTACAATGAGCAGTTCTTC
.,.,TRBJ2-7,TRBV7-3,CASSLSSTSYEQYF,TGTGCCAGCAGCTTATCAAGTACTTCCTACGAGCAGTACTTC
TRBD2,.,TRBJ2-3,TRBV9,CASSPQSGGAGTDTQYF,TGTGCCAGCAGCCCCCAAAGCGGGGGGGCGGGCACAGATACGCAGTATTTT
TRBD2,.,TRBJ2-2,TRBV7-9,CASSSAGGNTGELFF,TGTGCCAGCAGCTCAGCGGGGGGCAACACCGGGGAGCTGTTTTTT
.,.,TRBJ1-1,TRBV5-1,CASSLGGADTEAFF,TGCGCCAGCAGCTTGGGTGGGGCTGACACTGAAGCTTTCTTT
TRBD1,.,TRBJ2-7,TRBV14,CASSQGTGSGYEQYF,TGTGCCAGCAGCCAAGGGACAGGAAGTGGGTACGAGCAGTACTTC
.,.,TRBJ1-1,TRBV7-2,CASSLTGLMNTEAFF,TGTGCCAGCAGCTTAACAGGGCTCATGAACACTGAAGCTTTCTTT
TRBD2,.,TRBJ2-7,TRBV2,CASTDRTSGYEQYF,TGTGCCAGCACCGATCGGACTAGCGGGTACGAGCAGTACTTC
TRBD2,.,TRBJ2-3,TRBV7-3,CASSLLGSLAGTTDTQYF,TGTGCCAGCAGCTTATTAGGTAGTCTAGCGGGGACCACAGATACGCAGTATTTT
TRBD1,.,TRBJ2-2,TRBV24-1,CATRSPGQGITGELFF,TGTGCCACCAGATCCCCGGGACAGGGGATCACCGGGGAGCTGTTTTTT
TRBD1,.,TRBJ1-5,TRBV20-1,CSASEGAYQPQHF,TGCAGTGCTAGTGAGGGGGCCTATCAGCCCCAGCATTTT
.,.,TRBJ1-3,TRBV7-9,CASSLDLAGASGNTIYF,TGTGCCAGCAGCTTAGATCTTGCGGGGGCTTCTGGAAACACCATATATTTT
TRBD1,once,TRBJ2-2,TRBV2,CASSDWTGVAGELFF,TGTGCCAGCAGTGATTGGACAGGGGTGGCCGGGGAGCTGTTTTTT
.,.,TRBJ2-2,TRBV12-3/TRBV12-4,CASRGLTGELFF,TGTGCCAGCAGGGGGTTAACCGGGGAGCTGTTTTTT
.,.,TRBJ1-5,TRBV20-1,CSASGQPQHF,TGCAGTGCTAGTGGTCAGCCCCAGCATTTT
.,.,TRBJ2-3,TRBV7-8,CASSLAAGRDTQYF,TGTGCCAGCAGCTTAGCGGCAGGGCGGGATACGCAGTATTTT
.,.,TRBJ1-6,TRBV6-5,CASSYDGPLGSPLHF,TGTGCCAGCAGTTACGACGGGCCATTGGGTTCACCCCTCCACTTT
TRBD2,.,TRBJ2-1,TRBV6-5,CASGRGDEQFF,TGTGCCAGCGGGCGGGGGGATGAGCAGTTCTTC
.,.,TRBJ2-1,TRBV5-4,CASSLGGPLNEQFF,TGTGCCAGCAGCCTTGGGGGTCCCCTCAATGAGCAGTTCTTC
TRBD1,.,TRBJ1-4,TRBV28,CASSMGTGVGEKLFF,TGTGCCAGCAGCATGGGGACAGGGGTGGGAGAAAAACTGTTTTTT
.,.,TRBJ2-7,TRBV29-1,CSAADNFYEQYF,TGCAGCGCCGCAGACAACTTCTACGAGCAGTACTTC
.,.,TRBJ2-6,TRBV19,CASSIPRGSGANVLTF,TGTGCCAGTAGTATTCCGCGTGGGTCTGGGGCCAACGTCCTGACTTTC
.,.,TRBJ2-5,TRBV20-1,CSASPELAALETQYF,TGCAGTGCTAGTCCGGAACTAGCTGCTCTGGAGACCCAGTACTTC